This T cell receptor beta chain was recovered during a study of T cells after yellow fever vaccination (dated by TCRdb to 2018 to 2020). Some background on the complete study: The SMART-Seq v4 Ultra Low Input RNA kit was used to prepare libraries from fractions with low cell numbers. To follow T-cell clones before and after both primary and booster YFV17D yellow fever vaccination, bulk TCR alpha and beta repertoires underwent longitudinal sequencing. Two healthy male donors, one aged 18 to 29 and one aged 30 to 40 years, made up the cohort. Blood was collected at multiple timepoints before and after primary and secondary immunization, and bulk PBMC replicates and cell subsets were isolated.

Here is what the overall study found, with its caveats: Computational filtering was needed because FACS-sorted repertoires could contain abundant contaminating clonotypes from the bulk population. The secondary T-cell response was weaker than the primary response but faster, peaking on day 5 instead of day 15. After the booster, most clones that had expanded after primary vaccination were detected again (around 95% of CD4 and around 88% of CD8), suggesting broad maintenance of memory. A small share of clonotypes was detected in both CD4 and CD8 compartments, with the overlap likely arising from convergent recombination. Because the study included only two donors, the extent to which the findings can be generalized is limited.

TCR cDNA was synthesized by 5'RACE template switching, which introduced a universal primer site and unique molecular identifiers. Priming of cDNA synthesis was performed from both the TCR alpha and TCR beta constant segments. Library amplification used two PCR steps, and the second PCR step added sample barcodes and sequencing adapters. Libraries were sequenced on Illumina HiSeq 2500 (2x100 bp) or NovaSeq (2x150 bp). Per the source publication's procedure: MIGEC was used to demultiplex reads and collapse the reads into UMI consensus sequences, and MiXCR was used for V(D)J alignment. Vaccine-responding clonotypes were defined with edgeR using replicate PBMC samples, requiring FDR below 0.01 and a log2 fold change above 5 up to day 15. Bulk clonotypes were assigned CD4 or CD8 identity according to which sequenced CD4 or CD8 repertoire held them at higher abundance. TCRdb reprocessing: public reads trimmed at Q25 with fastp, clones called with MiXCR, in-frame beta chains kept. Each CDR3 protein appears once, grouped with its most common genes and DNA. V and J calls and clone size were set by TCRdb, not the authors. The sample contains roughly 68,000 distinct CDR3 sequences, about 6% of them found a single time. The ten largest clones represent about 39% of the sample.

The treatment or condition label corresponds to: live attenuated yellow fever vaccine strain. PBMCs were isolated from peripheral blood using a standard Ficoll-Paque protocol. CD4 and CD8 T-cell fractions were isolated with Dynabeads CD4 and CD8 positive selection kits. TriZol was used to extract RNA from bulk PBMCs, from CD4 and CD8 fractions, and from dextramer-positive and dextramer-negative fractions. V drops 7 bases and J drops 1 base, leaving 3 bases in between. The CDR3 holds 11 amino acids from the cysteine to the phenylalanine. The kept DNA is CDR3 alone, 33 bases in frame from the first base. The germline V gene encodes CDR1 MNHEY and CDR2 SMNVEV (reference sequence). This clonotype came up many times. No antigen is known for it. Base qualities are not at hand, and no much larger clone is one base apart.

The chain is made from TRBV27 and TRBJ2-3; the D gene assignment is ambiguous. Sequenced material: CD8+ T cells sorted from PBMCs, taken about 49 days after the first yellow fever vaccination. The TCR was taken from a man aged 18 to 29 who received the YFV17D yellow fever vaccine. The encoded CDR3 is CASTGTDTQYF. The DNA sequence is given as TGTGCCAGCACTGGCACAGATACGCAGTATTTT.